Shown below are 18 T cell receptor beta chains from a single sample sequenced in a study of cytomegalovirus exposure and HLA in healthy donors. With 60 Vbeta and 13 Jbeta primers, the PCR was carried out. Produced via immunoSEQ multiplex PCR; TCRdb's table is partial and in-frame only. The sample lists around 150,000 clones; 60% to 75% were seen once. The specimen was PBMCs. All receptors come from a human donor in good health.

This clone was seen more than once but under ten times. CDR3 DNA sequence: TGCGCCAGCAGGTTCGGGACAGACGCCTACGAGCAGTACTTC. Encoded protein: CASRFGTDAYEQYF. The chain uses TRBV5-1 and TRBJ2-7, with 7 bases that match TRBD1. CDR1 and CDR2 from the germline V gene are SGHRS and YFSETQ. J was trimmed by 2 bases and V by 5 bases; bases with no gene match: 7. The CDR3 contains 14 residues.

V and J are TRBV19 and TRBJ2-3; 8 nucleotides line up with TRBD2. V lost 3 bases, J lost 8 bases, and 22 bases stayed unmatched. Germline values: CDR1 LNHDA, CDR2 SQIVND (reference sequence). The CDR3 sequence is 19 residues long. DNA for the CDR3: TGTGCCAGTAGTATCCTCAGGGGCAGCGGGAGCGTGCACCTGGGTACGCAGTATTTT. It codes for CASSILRGSGSVHLGTQYF.

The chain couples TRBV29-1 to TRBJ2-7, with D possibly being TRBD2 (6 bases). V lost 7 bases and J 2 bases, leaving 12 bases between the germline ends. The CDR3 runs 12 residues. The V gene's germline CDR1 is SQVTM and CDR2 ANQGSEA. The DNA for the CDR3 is TGCAGCGGAGGGGAGGCCGCCTACGAGCAGTACTTC. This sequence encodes CSGGEAAYEQYF.

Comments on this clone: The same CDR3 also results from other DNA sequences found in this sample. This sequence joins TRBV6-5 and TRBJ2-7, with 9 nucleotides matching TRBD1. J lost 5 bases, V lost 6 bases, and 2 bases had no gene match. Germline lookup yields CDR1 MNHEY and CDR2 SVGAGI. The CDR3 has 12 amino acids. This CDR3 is CASSRTGDEQYF. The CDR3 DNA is TGTGCCAGCAGCCGGACAGGGGACGAGCAGTACTTC.

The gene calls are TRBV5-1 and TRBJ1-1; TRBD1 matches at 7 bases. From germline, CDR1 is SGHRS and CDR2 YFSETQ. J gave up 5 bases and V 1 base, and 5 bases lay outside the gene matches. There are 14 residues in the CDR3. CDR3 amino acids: CASSLQGGGTEAFF. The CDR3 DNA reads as TGCGCCAGCAGCTTGCAGGGGGGTGGGACTGAAGCTTTCTTT.

CDR3 DNA: TGCGCCAGCAGCCAAGACCCCAGGGGAGAGACCCAGTACTTC. Residues: CASSQDPRGETQYF. The chain uses TRBV4-1 and TRBJ2-5, with D tentatively TRBD1 (6 bases). The CDR3 loop spans 14 amino acids. The germline V and J ends were trimmed by 0 bases and 4 bases, with 9 bases remaining between them. Germline V gene sequence: CDR1 MGHRA, CDR2 YSYEKL.

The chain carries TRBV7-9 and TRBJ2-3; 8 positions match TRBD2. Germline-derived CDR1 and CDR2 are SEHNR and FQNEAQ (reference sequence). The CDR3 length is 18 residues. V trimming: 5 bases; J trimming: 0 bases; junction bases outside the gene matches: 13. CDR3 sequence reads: CASSDPGLEGVSTDTQYF. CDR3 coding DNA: TGTGCCAGCAGCGATCCGGGACTAGAGGGGGTTAGCACAGATACGCAGTATTTT.

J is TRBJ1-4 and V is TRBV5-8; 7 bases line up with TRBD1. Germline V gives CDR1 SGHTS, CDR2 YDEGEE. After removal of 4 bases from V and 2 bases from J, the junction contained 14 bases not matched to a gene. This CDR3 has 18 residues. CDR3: CASSPDRRVRGTNEKLFF. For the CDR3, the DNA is TGTGCCAGCAGCCCGGACAGGAGGGTCCGGGGGACTAATGAAAAACTGTTTTTT.

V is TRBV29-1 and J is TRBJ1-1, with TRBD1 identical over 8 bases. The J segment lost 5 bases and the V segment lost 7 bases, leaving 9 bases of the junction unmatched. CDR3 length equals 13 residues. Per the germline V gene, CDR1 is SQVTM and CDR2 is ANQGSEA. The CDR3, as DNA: TGCAGCGGGGCGGCAGGGGGCTTTACTGAAGCTTTCTTT. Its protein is CSGAAGGFTEAFF.

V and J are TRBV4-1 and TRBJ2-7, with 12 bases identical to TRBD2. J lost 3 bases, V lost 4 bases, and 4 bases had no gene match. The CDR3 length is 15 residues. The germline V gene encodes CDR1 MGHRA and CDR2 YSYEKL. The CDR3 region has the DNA TGCGCCAGCAGCCCGACTAGCGGGAGTATCTACGAGCAGTACTTC. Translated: CASSPTSGSIYEQYF.

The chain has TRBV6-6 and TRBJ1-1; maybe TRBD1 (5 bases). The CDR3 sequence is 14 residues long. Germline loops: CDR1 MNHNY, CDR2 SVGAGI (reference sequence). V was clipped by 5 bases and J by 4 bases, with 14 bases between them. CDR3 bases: TGTGCCAGCAGTGTCGTGGGGCGCGGCACTGAAGCTTTCTTT. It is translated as CASSVVGRGTEAFF.

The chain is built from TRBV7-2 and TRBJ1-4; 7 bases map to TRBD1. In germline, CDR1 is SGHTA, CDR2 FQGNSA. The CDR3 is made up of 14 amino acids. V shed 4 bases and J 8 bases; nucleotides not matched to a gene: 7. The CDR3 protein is CASSSQGGGEKLFF. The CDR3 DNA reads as TGTGCCAGCAGCTCCCAGGGGGGCGGGGAAAAACTGTTTTTT.

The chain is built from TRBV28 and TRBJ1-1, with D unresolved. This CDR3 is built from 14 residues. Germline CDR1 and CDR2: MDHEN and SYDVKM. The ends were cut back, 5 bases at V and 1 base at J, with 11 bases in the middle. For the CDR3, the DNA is TGTGCCAGCAGTGGAAGACGGGGGAACACTGAAGCTTTCTTT. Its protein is CASSGRRGNTEAFF.

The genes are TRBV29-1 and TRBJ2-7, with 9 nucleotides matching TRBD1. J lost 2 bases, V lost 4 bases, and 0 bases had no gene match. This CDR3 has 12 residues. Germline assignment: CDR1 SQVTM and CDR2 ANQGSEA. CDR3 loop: CSVGTGAYEQYF. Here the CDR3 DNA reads TGCAGCGTTGGGACAGGGGCCTACGAGCAGTACTTC.

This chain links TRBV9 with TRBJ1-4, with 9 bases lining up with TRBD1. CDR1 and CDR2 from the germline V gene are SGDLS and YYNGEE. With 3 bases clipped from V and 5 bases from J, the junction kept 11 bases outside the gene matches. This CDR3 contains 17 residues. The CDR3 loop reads CASSAYLPGQGNEKLFF. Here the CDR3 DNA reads TGTGCCAGCAGCGCATACTTACCGGGACAGGGAAATGAAAAACTGTTTTTT.

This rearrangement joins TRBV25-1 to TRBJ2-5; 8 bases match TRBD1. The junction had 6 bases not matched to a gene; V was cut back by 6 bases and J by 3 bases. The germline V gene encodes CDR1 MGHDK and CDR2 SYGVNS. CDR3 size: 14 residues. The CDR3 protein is CASSLRQGKETQYF. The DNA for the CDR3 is TGTGCCAGCAGCCTAAGACAGGGGAAAGAGACCCAGTACTTC.

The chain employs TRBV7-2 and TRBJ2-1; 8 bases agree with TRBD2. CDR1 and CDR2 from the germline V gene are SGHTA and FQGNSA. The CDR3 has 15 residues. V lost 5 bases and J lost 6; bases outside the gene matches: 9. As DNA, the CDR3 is TGTGCCAGCAGCAGGCCGGGAGGGCCAGGCAATGAGCAGTTCTTC. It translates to CASSRPGGPGNEQFF.

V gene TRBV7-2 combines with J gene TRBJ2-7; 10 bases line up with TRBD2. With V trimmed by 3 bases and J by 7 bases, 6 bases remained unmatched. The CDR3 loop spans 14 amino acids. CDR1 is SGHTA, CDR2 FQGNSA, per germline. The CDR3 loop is CASSFGLAGVEQYF. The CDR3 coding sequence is TGTGCCAGCAGCTTCGGTCTAGCGGGAGTTGAGCAGTACTTC.